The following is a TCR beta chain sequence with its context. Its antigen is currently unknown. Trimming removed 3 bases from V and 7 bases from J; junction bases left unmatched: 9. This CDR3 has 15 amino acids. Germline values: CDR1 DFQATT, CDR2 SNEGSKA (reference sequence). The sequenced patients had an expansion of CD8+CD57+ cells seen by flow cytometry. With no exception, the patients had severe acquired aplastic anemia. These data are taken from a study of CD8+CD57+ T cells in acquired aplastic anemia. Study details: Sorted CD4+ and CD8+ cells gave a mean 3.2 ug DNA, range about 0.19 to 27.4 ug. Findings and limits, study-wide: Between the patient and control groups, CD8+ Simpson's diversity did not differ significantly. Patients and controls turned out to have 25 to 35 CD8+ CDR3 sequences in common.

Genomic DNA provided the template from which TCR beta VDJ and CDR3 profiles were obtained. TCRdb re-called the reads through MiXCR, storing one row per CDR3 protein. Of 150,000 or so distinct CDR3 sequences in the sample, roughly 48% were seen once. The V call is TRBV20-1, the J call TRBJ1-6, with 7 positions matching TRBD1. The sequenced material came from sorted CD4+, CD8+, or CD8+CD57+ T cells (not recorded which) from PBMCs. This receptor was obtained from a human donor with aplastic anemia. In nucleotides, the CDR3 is TGCAGTGCTAGGGGACCGACAGGGACCAATTCACCCCTCCACTTT. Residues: CSARGPTGTNSPLHF.